The rows below give T cell receptor beta chains drawn from one sample of a study of T cell responses to AZD1222 COVID-19 vaccine. Assay: immunoSEQ multiplex PCR; the TCRdb copy retains only in-frame clones and omits some. The table lists 180,000 or so clones, approximately 95% of them singletons, with 3% to 5% in the top ten. The sequencing here drew on peripheral blood, taken on day 0 of AZD1222 vaccination. These receptors were obtained from an adult in good health. Both conserved end residues are part of each CDR3. D genes are given only for firm matches. Clone size is shown for a subset of rows, as once, few, many or a class of expanded clone.

CDR3 length | J gene | V gene | clone size | D gene | CDR3 DNA | CDR3 protein
14 | TRBJ1-1 | TRBV5-1 | - | - | TGCGCCAGCAGCGACCCAAACATGAACACTGAAGCTTTCTTT | CASSDPNMNTEAFF
13 | TRBJ2-1 | TRBV5-1 | - | TRBD1 | TGCGCCAGCAGCTTGCCAGGGGGCAGGGAGCAGTTCTTC | CASSLPGGREQFF
19 | TRBJ1-1 | TRBV19 | - | - | TGTGCCAGTAAGGGCGTCCCGCCGGTGCCGAAAAAAACGAACACTGAAGCTTTCTTT | CASKGVPPVPKKTNTEAFF
16 | TRBJ1-5 | TRBV6-1 | - | - | TGTGCCAGCAGTGAAGGGGGGTCGTATAGCAATCAGCCCCAGCATTTT | CASSEGGSYSNQPQHF
14 | TRBJ2-7 | TRBV27 | - | TRBD2 | TGTGCCAGCAGTTTTTGGGGGAGGGCCTACGAGCAGTACTTC | CASSFWGRAYEQYF
17 | TRBJ2-7 | TRBV4-2 | - | TRBD2 | TGTGCCAGCAGCCAAGATCTAGCAGCGGGAGGCACCTACGAGCAGTACTTC | CASSQDLAAGGTYEQYF
15 | TRBJ2-3 | TRBV3-1/TRBV3-2 | once | TRBD1 | TGTGCCAGCAGCCAAGGACAGGGGGCCACAGATACGCAGTATTTT | CASSQGQGATDTQYF
14 | TRBJ1-1 | TRBV5-1 | - | - | TGCGCCAGCAGCTTGGGGGTAGGGAACACTGAAGCTTTCTTT | CASSLGVGNTEAFF
13 | TRBJ1-1 | TRBV18 | - | - | TGTGCCAGCTCACCCCAGGGCAGGACTGAAGCTTTCTTT | CASSPQGRTEAFF
15 | TRBJ1-1 | TRBV27 | - | - | TGTGCCAGCAGTTTAAGGGCGTTAGTGGGCACTGAAGCTTTCTTT | CASSLRALVGTEAFF
14 | TRBJ2-7 | TRBV11-2 | - | TRBD2 | TGTGCCAGCAGCTTAGCAAGCGGGACCTACGAGCAGTACTTC | CASSLASGTYEQYF
18 | TRBJ2-6 | TRBV9 | - | - | TGTGCCAGCAGCCTGTCAGGGGTCGGCTACTCTGGGGCCAACGTCCTGACTTTC | CASSLSGVGYSGANVLTF
14 | TRBJ1-3 | TRBV14 | - | - | TGTGCCAGCAGCCAAGGTGACCCCGGCAACACCATATATTTT | CASSQGDPGNTIYF
18 | TRBJ2-2 | TRBV27 | - | TRBD2 | TGTGCCAGCAGTTTCCCCGGACTAGCGGGGGGGCCGGTCGGGGAGCTGTTTTTT | CASSFPGLAGGPVGELFF
17 | TRBJ2-7 | TRBV4-1 | - | - | TGCGCCAGCAGCCAGTATCTCACAGCACTTGCCACCTACGAGCAGTACTTC | CASSQYLTALATYEQYF